One T cell receptor beta chain is described in this entry. This clonotype was found a few times. What antigen it recognizes has not been identified. Per-nucleotide qualities are absent, and no much larger clonotype sits a single base away. Instrument on record: Illumina NovaSeq 6000. TCRalpha and TCRbeta cDNA libraries were built by 5'RACE with constant-segment primers, adding sample barcodes and unique molecular identifiers. RNA was extracted from every sample with Trizol reagent. Library amplification was performed in two PCR steps, and a second sample barcode and Illumina TruSeq adapters were introduced in the second step. Libraries were sequenced on an Illumina NovaSeq with 2 x 150 bp paired-end reads. As for the authors' bioinformatics: The reads were demultiplexed and collapsed into UMI-guided consensus sequences using migec v1.2.7. Using mixcr v2.1.11, the UMI consensuses were aligned to TRA and TRB V and J templates and assembled into clonotypes. A clonotype was counted as expanded or contracted only when both edgeR and NoisET called the clonotype significant, with the noise models trained on biological replicates. For edgeR calls, the cutoffs were a false discovery rate-adjusted p below 0.01 and a log2 fold-change threshold of 1. As an exploratory analysis of dynamics, max-normalized trajectories of the 1000 most abundant clonotypes were examined by PCA with hierarchical clustering. Separately sequenced CD4+ and CD8+ repertoires were used to assign a CD4 or CD8 phenotype to each responding clone. In TCRdb, the public reads were trimmed at Q25 with fastp and aligned with MiXCR, with productive beta chains retained. Each record represents a unique CDR3 protein, reported with the most common genes and DNA among its rows. None of the V and J calls come from the authors' own analysis; TCRdb made them. The sample contains about 290,000 distinct CDR3 sequences, roughly 18% of them found a single time. The ten top clones hold 20% to 25% of the sample.

PBMCs were isolated by Ficoll-Paque density gradient centrifugation. The data derive from a study of T-cell memory formation after mild COVID-19 listed by TCRdb under 2021. Study-wide context: TCR sequence clusters from the two donors were found to be largely donor specific. T-cell clones expanding and contracting after mild COVID-19 in a couple of donors were tracked by longitudinal TCRalpha and TCRbeta repertoire sequencing. The cohort was made up of two young adult volunteers, one female and one male, who were previously healthy.

The CDR3 spans 15 residues, from the cysteine through the phenylalanine. The kept DNA is CDR3 alone, 45 bases in frame from the first base. V is pruned by 1 base and J by 5 bases, leaving 5 bases of the junction without a gene match. In the germline V gene, CDR1 corresponds to SGDLS and CDR2 to YYNGEE. The paper as a whole reports these results and caveats: Balanced CD4/CD8 phenotypes were observed for clones contracting from day 15 to 85, whereas a bias towards CD4+ was observed for a second wave of clones expanding from day 15 to 37. Only a couple of mild cases were covered by the study, and larger cohorts that include severe cases with pre-infection samples were considered necessary. The second-wave clones that peaked on day 37 were not confirmed to be SARS-CoV-2 specific. Contracting CD4+ clones turned up mainly in the CM and EM memory subsets, whereas EMRA was where CD8+ clones were enriched. Some responding clones were detected in pre-infection memory, suggesting pre-existing cross-reactive memory T cells joined the SARS-CoV-2 response.

This sequence uses TRBV9 and TRBJ1-2; TRBD1 fits 10 bases in the junction. Material for sequencing was PBMCs or a T cell subset sorted from them (not recorded which). The sequence derives from a man aged 18 to 29 who had mild COVID-19 (a few samples of this study predate the infection). The sample titles of this study are shuffled in the database, so cell type and time point are left out; the donor was told from shared clones. CDR3 protein: CASSVQTGGAYGYTF. The nucleotide sequence is TGTGCCAGCAGCGTACAGACAGGGGGCGCTTATGGCTACACCTTC.